This T cell receptor (beta chain) was captured by sequencing in a study of blood T cell repertoires in COVID-19. Turning to the study itself: Acute and convalescent COVID-19 samples came from the United States, Italy and Spain.

This clone was found a few times. The CDR3 length is 15 residues. The germline V gene encodes CDR1 LNHDA and CDR2 SQIVND (reference sequence). V lost 3 bases and J lost 3; bases outside the gene matches: 6. Authors' methods: Amplifying reference gene primers gave estimates of nucleated cell counts. This table comes from immunoSEQ multiplex PCR, and its TCRdb copy is limited to in-frame clones, with some not included. V and J calls and clone size come straight from that table; D and trimming were deduced from the DNA. The sample has about 170,000 clones, 82% seen once. This sequence originates from an elderly woman with acute or convalescent COVID-19. The material sequenced was peripheral blood. This rearrangement joins TRBV19 to TRBJ2-3; 7 nucleotides agree with TRBD2. CDR3 loop: CASSIGGGPTDTQYF. The CDR3 DNA is TGTGCCAGTAGTATTGGGGGAGGGCCTACAGATACGCAGTATTTT.